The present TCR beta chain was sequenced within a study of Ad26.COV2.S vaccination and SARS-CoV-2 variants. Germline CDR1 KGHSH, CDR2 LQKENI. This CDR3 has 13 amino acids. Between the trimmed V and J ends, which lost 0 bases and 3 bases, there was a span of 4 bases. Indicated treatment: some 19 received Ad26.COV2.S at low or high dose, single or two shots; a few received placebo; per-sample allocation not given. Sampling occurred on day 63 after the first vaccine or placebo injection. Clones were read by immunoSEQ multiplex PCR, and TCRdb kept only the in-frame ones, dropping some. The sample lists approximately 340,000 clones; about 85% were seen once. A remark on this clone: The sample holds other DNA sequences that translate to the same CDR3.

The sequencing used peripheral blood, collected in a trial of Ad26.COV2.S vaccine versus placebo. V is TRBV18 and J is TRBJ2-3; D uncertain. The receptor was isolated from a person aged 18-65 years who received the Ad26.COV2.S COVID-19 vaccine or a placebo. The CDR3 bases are TGTGCCAGCTCACCACCGAGTACAGATACGCAGTATTTT. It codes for CASSPPSTDTQYF. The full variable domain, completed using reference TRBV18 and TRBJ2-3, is NAGVMQNPRHLVRRRGQEARLRCSPMKGHSHVYWYRQLPEEGLKFMVYLQKENIIDESGMPKERFSAEFPKEGPSILRIQQVVRGDSAAYFCASSPPSTDTQYFGPGTRLTVL.